This TCR beta chain was found in a study of PD-1 blockade in classical Hodgkin lymphoma. Here immunoSEQ multiplex PCR was the method, and the copy in TCRdb shows in-frame clones only, minus some. The data contain 45,000 to 55,000 clones, approximately 81% of them seen just once; the ten biggest clones take up 15% to 20%. The CDR3 consists of 14 residues. V was clipped by 5 bases and J by 5 bases, with 15 bases between them. Germline CDR1 and CDR2: SGHVS and FNYEAQ. Each patient experienced a relapse that followed autologous stem cell transplantation, and brentuximab vedotin exposure varied. The specimen comprised peripheral blood mononuclear cells (PBMCs), sampled at baseline. This sequence was found in a human donor with classical Hodgkin lymphoma. This chain joins TRBV7-6 and TRBJ2-5; a possible D gene is TRBD1 (5 bases). The CDR3 DNA reads as TGTGCCAGCAGCCCACAGGTGGCCCAGGAGACCCAGTACTTC. Translation gives CASSPQVAQETQYF.